This TCR beta chain comes out of a study of radiotherapy plus CTLA-4 blockade in lung cancer listed by TCRdb under 2018. Regarding the study in general: Among enrolled patients, roughly 17% had an objective response and approximately 30% reached disease control. On the study overall, not on this receptor specifically: Early dynamic changes in blood T cell clones, together with increased serum interferon-beta after radiation, were reported as the strongest predictors of response. TCR clones derived from tumors expanded in peripheral blood after treatment with radiotherapy and ipilimumab.

Libraries came from the immunoSEQ multiplex PCR assay. TCRdb mirrors the immuneACCESS table, restricted to in-frame sequences. Some clones are absent from its copies; in checked studies, under half trace to an unresolved V gene, and the reason for the others is unknown. For this sample the table gives 50,000 or so clones, of which roughly 76% were detected only once. The leading ten clones occupy approximately 12% of the sample. CDR3 length: 18 amino acids, cysteine to phenylalanine. Only the CDR3 portion is preserved as DNA: 54 bases, with reading frame beginning at the first base. Based on the germline V gene, the CDR1 and CDR2 sequences are SGHRS and YFSETQ. For this chain, trimming is 4 bases at the V end and 1 base at the J end, and the number of junction bases without a gene match is 15. As regards this clone: This receptor's antigen is unknown. No much larger clone is present one base from it, and per-base qualities are unavailable.

The study evaluated CTLA-4 blockade (ipilimumab) given together with focal radiation therapy in patients who had chemo-refractory metastatic non-small-cell lung cancer. The V and J segments used are TRBV5-1 and TRBJ1-1, and TRBD1 aligns with 8 junction nucleotides. Source: peripheral blood, taken from a patient treated with radiotherapy plus ipilimumab. The clonotype was recovered from a human donor with non-small cell lung cancer who had stable disease on radiotherapy plus ipilimumab. CDR3 reads: CASSNQRWTGQGNTEAFF. The sequenced DNA: TGCGCCAGCAGCAACCAAAGATGGACAGGGCAGGGGAACACTGAAGCTTTCTTT.